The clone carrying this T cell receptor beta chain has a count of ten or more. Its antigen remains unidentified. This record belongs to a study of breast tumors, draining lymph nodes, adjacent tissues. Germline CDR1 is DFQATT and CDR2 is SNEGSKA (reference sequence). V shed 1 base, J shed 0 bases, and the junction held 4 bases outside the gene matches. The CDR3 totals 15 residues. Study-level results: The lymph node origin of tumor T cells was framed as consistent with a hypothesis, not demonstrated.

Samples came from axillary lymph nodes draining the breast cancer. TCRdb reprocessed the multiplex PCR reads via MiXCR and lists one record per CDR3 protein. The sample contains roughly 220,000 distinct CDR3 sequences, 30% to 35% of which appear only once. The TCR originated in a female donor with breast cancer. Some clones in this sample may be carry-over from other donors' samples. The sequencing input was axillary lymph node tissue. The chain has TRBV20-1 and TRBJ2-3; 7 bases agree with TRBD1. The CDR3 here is CSARVPGQSTDTQYF. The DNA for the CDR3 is TGCAGTGCTAGAGTTCCGGGACAGAGCACAGATACGCAGTATTTT.